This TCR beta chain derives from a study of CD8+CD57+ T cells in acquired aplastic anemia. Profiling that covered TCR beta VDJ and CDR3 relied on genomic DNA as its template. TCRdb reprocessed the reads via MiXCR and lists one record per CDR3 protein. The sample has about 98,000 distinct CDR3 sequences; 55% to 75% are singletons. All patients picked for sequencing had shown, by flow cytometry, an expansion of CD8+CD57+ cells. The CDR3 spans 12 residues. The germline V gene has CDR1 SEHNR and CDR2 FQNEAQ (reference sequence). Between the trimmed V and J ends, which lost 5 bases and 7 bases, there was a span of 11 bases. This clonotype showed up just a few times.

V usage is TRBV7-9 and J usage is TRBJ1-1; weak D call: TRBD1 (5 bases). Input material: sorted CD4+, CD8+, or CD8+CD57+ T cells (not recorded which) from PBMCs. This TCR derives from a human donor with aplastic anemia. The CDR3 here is CASSPGTVEAFF. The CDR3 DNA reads TGTGCCAGCAGCCCAGGGACGGTTGAAGCTTTCTTT.